These T cell receptor beta chains were read from a single sample in a study of blood T cell repertoires in COVID-19. Sequencing was performed with immunoSEQ multiplex PCR; in TCRdb, only in-frame clones are kept and a portion is missing. This table has about 200,000 clones, roughly 89% appearing once. The specimen was peripheral blood. Receptor source: a man in his 60s who had recovered from COVID-19. Each CDR3 is given with its conserved first and last residue. D genes are given only for firm matches. Some rows mark clone size as missing; the rest say once, few, many or name a class of expanded clone.

size: -
J: TRBJ1-2
V: TRBV15
D: TRBD1
DNA: TGTGCCACCAGCTTAGACAGGGGCGGCTACACCTTC
CDR3: CATSLDRGGYTF

size: -
J: TRBJ1-1
V: TRBV5-1
D: -
DNA: TGCGCCAGCAGCTTTAACGACGGGACTGAAGCTTTCTTT
CDR3: CASSFNDGTEAFF

size: -
J: TRBJ1-1
V: TRBV18
D: -
DNA: TGTGCCAGCTCACCGACGACAGGGAACACTGAAGCTTTCTTT
CDR3: CASSPTTGNTEAFF

size: -
J: TRBJ2-7
V: TRBV7-9
D: TRBD1
DNA: TGTGCCAGCAGCCCGACAGGGGGCGAGCAGTACTTC
CDR3: CASSPTGGEQYF

size: -
J: TRBJ2-7
V: TRBV11-2
D: TRBD1
DNA: TGTGCCAGCAGCTTAGGCAGGGGGGAGCAGTACTTC
CDR3: CASSLGRGEQYF

size: -
J: TRBJ1-1
V: TRBV18
D: TRBD1
DNA: TGTGCCAGCTCACCACCCGGACAGGGGAACACTGAAGCTTTCTTT
CDR3: CASSPPGQGNTEAFF

size: once
J: TRBJ1-3
V: TRBV2
D: -
DNA: TGTGCCAGCAGTGCCCGACAATTCTCTGGAAACACCATATATTTT
CDR3: CASSARQFSGNTIYF

size: -
J: TRBJ2-1
V: TRBV9
D: -
DNA: TGTGCCAGCAGCGTGGCATACAATGAGCAGTTCTTC
CDR3: CASSVAYNEQFF

size: -
J: TRBJ1-6
V: TRBV4-3
D: -
DNA: TGCGCCAGCAGCCCTCGAACAGGCAATTCACCCCTCCACTTT
CDR3: CASSPRTGNSPLHF

size: few
J: TRBJ1-2
V: TRBV11-2
D: -
DNA: TGTGCCAGCAGCTCGACACAAAGCGGCTATGGCTACACCTTC
CDR3: CASSSTQSGYGYTF

size: -
J: TRBJ1-1
V: TRBV30
D: -
DNA: TGTGCCTGGACAGGGCTTGGGGACACTGAAGCTTTCTTT
CDR3: CAWTGLGDTEAFF

size: once
J: TRBJ2-1
V: TRBV28
D: -
DNA: TGTGCCAGCAGTAGGGGCGGCGGGATTTACAATGAGCAGTTCTTC
CDR3: CASSRGGGIYNEQFF

size: -
J: TRBJ2-7
V: TRBV5-6
D: TRBD2
DNA: TGTGCCAGCAGCTTGTATAAAGCGGGGGGGATCTACGAGCAGTACTTC
CDR3: CASSLYKAGGIYEQYF

size: -
J: TRBJ2-1
V: TRBV7-3
D: TRBD1
DNA: TGTGCCAGCAGCCAACCCGGGACAGGGGCCAATGAGCAGTTCTTC
CDR3: CASSQPGTGANEQFF

size: once
J: TRBJ1-1
V: TRBV6-5
D: TRBD1
DNA: TGTGCCAGCAGCCACGCGACAGGGGTGAACACTGAAGCTTTCTTT
CDR3: CASSHATGVNTEAFF

size: -
J: TRBJ2-7
V: TRBV5-1
D: TRBD2
DNA: TGCGCCAGCAGCTTGGAGGGACTAGCGGGAGGGCCACACGAGCAGTACTTC
CDR3: CASSLEGLAGGPHEQYF

size: -
J: TRBJ2-3
V: TRBV9
D: TRBD2
DNA: TGTGCCAGCAGCGTAGGGGGGATAGGGACTATAAACTATTTT
CDR3: CASSVGGIGTINYF

size: -
J: TRBJ2-3
V: TRBV18
D: -
DNA: TGTGCCAGCTCAGCCTTGGAGCACACAGATACGCAGTATTTT
CDR3: CASSALEHTDTQYF

size: -
J: TRBJ2-3
V: TRBV5-4
D: TRBD2
DNA: TGTGCCAGCAGCGGAGGGACTAGCGGGATCGGAGCGCAGTATTTT
CDR3: CASSGGTSGIGAQYF

size: -
J: TRBJ1-2
V: TRBV11-2
D: -
DNA: TGTGCCAGCAGCACCCGCCCAGCTAACTATGGCTACACCTTC
CDR3: CASSTRPANYGYTF

size: -
J: TRBJ2-7
V: TRBV5-1
D: -
DNA: TGCGCCAGCAGCTTGGCAGGGGACTCCTACGAGCAGTACTTC
CDR3: CASSLAGDSYEQYF

size: -
J: TRBJ1-1
V: TRBV29-1
D: TRBD1
DNA: TGCAGCGTCAACGGGGGGACAGGGGGCACTGAAGCTTTCTTT
CDR3: CSVNGGTGGTEAFF

size: -
J: TRBJ1-5
V: TRBV19
D: -
DNA: TGTGCCAGTAGTACCCCCTTCGCAGGAACTAGATCCAATCAGCCCCAGCATTTT
CDR3: CASSTPFAGTRSNQPQHF

size: once
J: TRBJ2-5
V: TRBV14
D: -
DNA: TGTGCCAGCAGCCCCAGAGGAGAGACCCAGTACTTC
CDR3: CASSPRGETQYF

size: once
J: TRBJ1-1
V: TRBV28
D: TRBD1
DNA: TGTGCCAGCAACTATTGGGGGACAGGCGGAGAAGCTTTCTTT
CDR3: CASNYWGTGGEAFF

size: -
J: TRBJ2-7
V: TRBV7-2
D: -
DNA: TGTGCCAGCAGCTTAGTATCCAGGGATTACGAGCAGTACTTC
CDR3: CASSLVSRDYEQYF

size: -
J: TRBJ2-7
V: TRBV9
D: -
DNA: TGTGCCAGCAGCGTAGGTAGCCTAGACTTCTACGAGCAGTACTTC
CDR3: CASSVGSLDFYEQYF

size: once
J: TRBJ2-7
V: TRBV7-7
D: -
DNA: TGTGCCAGCAGCCTAGGGCAGGGCGACGAGCAGTACTTC
CDR3: CASSLGQGDEQYF

size: -
J: TRBJ2-7
V: TRBV6-1
D: TRBD2
DNA: TGTGCCAGCAGTGGGCCTAGCGGGACTCAAAGCTCCTACGAGCAGTACTTC
CDR3: CASSGPSGTQSSYEQYF

size: -
J: TRBJ2-1
V: TRBV11-3
D: -
DNA: TGTGCCAGCAGCCCGACAGACGACGATGAGCAGTTCTTC
CDR3: CASSPTDDDEQFF

size: -
J: TRBJ2-1
V: TRBV24-1
D: TRBD2
DNA: TGTGCCACCAGTGAGTCGGGACTAGGGAGGTGGTTCTTC
CDR3: CATSESGLGRWFF

size: -
J: TRBJ2-1
V: TRBV25-1
D: -
DNA: TGTGCCAGCAGAGGAAGGGGGTCCCAAACCCTATATGAGCAGTTCTTC
CDR3: CASRGRGSQTLYEQFF

size: once
J: TRBJ1-5
V: TRBV5-4
D: -
DNA: TGTGCCAGCAGCCGCGGAGGGAGCAATCAGCCCCAGCATTTT
CDR3: CASSRGGSNQPQHF

size: -
J: TRBJ2-6
V: TRBV5-4
D: -
DNA: TGTGCCAGCAGCCATGACGGGGGATCTGGGGCCAACGTCCTGACTTTC
CDR3: CASSHDGGSGANVLTF

size: once
J: TRBJ2-2
V: TRBV3-1/TRBV3-2
D: -
DNA: TGTGCCAGCAGCCAACCTGGGACTGGGGAGCTGTTTTTT
CDR3: CASSQPGTGELFF

size: once
J: TRBJ1-4
V: TRBV10-2
D: TRBD1
DNA: TGCGCCAGCAAAGGAGTGGGCCAGGGGGTGTCTAATGAAAAACTGTTTTTT
CDR3: CASKGVGQGVSNEKLFF

size: -
J: TRBJ1-2
V: TRBV28
D: -
DNA: TGTGCCAGCAGTTTTGCTCTTGAGGGTGGCTACACCTTC
CDR3: CASSFALEGGYTF

size: few
J: TRBJ2-1
V: TRBV2
D: -
DNA: TGTGCCAGCAGGACGGCCCGGGTAGAGGAGTTCTTC
CDR3: CASRTARVEEFF

size: -
J: TRBJ1-2
V: TRBV6-1
D: TRBD1
DNA: TGTGCCAGCAGTGACTTGAGAAGGGACAGTAACTATGGCTACACCTTC
CDR3: CASSDLRRDSNYGYTF

size: -
J: TRBJ1-5
V: TRBV5-8
D: TRBD1
DNA: TGTGCCAGCAGCCTGGGGACAGGGGGCCATCAGCCCCAGCATTTT
CDR3: CASSLGTGGHQPQHF

size: -
J: TRBJ2-7
V: TRBV30
D: -
DNA: TGTGCCTGGAGCGGTGTCGGGGACACCCCCTACGAGCAGTACTTC
CDR3: CAWSGVGDTPYEQYF

size: -
J: TRBJ1-5
V: TRBV19
D: -
DNA: TGTGCCAGTAAACTCGTGGGGGACATGAGCAATCAGCCCCAGCATTTT
CDR3: CASKLVGDMSNQPQHF

size: -
J: TRBJ2-5
V: TRBV6-5
D: -
DNA: TGTGCCAGCAGGGTGGGGGGTAGCCAAGAGACCCAGTACTTC
CDR3: CASRVGGSQETQYF

size: -
J: TRBJ2-5
V: TRBV28
D: -
DNA: TGTGCCAGCAGTCCCTATATGTCCGAGACCCAGTACTTC
CDR3: CASSPYMSETQYF

size: -
J: TRBJ1-1
V: TRBV19
D: -
DNA: TGTGCCAGTAGTATAGCAGGGTTAGAAGCTTTCTTT
CDR3: CASSIAGLEAFF

size: -
J: TRBJ2-1
V: TRBV19
D: -
DNA: TGTGCCAGTAGTATGATAGCTACCCCCTACAATGAGCAGTTCTTC
CDR3: CASSMIATPYNEQFF

size: -
J: TRBJ1-1
V: TRBV6-5
D: -
DNA: TGTGCCAGCAGTCGACAGGCATCGAACACTGAAGCTTTCTTT
CDR3: CASSRQASNTEAFF

size: -
J: TRBJ2-3
V: TRBV27
D: -
DNA: TGTGCCAGCAGTTTACTGGCTGCAGGGGACACTAGCACAGATACGCAGTATTTT
CDR3: CASSLLAAGDTSTDTQYF

size: -
J: TRBJ2-1
V: TRBV14
D: TRBD1
DNA: TGTGCCAGCAGCCAAGGACAGACAGGGTCCTACAATGAGCAGTTCTTC
CDR3: CASSQGQTGSYNEQFF

size: -
J: TRBJ1-2
V: TRBV7-8
D: -
DNA: TGTGCCAGCAGCTTCCCCGGTAACTATGGCTACACCTTC
CDR3: CASSFPGNYGYTF

size: -
J: TRBJ2-1
V: TRBV10-1
D: TRBD2
DNA: TGCGCCAGCAGTGAAAGACTAGCGACGCATGAGCAGTTCTTC
CDR3: CASSERLATHEQFF

size: -
J: TRBJ2-7
V: TRBV18
D: TRBD2
DNA: TGTGCCAGCTCCCAGGGAGCGGGGCCTCTCTACGAGCAGTACTTC
CDR3: CASSQGAGPLYEQYF

size: -
J: TRBJ2-2
V: TRBV6-6
D: -
DNA: TGTGCCAGCAGTTCCCATGTCAACACCGGGGAGCTGTTTTTT
CDR3: CASSSHVNTGELFF